This T cell receptor (beta chain) was captured in a study of T cells in localized non-small cell lung cancer. TCRdb's table, derived via immunoSEQ multiplex PCR, lists solely in-frame clones and lacks some. This table has around 130,000 clones, 89% appearing once. To note about this clone: Its antigen is still unknown.

Germline V gives CDR1 MDHEN, CDR2 SYDVKM. Deletions cut 4 bases from V and 4 bases from J, with 11 bases between. The CDR3 runs 15 residues. Study-level points and caveats: The study linked higher blood T cell density to longer overall survival. Exceeding tumor, uninvolved adjacent lung had the highest T cell clonality. Researchers found a median around 50 of the top 100 tumor clones in adjacent lung. It remains possible that heterogeneity exists, since only one tumor region was sequenced.

Sequencing was performed on peripheral blood, taken before any cancer treatment. The TCR sequence derives from a female donor older than 55 with stage I lung adenocarcinoma. The rearrangement joins TRBV28 to TRBJ2-6; D is perhaps TRBD1 (6 bases). Here the CDR3 reads CASSSPGVGANVLTF. As DNA, the CDR3 is TGTGCCAGCAGTTCCCCAGGGGTGGGGGCCAACGTCCTGACTTTC.